A single sample is the source of the 30 T cell receptor beta chains below, sequenced in a study of T cells in Graves' hyperthyroidism and ophthalmopathy. RNA transcripts were the template for amplifying TCR beta CDR3 regions. Using the HTBI primer set, a first-round RT-PCR was run on the TCR CDR3. TCRdb fed the multiplex PCR reads into MiXCR, producing one record per CDR3 protein. The repertoire holds about 700,000 distinct CDR3 sequences, 11% to 15% seen once, with roughly a tenth in the top ten. The source material was blood. These TCRs come from a woman aged 18-29 years with Graves' hyperthyroidism.

This clonotype turned up a few times. The V gene is TRBV28, the J gene TRBJ2-3; D is unresolved. CDR1 and CDR2 from the germline V gene are MDHEN and SYDVKM. The CDR3 runs to 16 residues. Trimming removed 3 bases from V and 3 bases from J, with 16 bases in between. CDR3 sequence (DNA): TGTGCCAGCAGTTTCTTACAGACCTCCGGGACAGATACGCAGTATTTT. This gives the protein CASSFLQTSGTDTQYF.

This clonotype was seen many times. This chain uses TRBV5-1 with TRBJ2-1; 10 bases are shared with TRBD2. The CDR3 runs 13 residues. With 3 bases clipped from V and 9 bases from J, the junction kept 3 bases outside the gene matches. Germline CDR1 and CDR2: SGHRS and YFSETQ. CDR3 sequence (DNA): TGCGCCAGCAGCTCAGGACTAGCGGCTGAGCAGTTCTTC. This encodes CASSSGLAAEQFF.

This clonotype was found a few times. V gene TRBV19 combines with J gene TRBJ2-1; the match to TRBD1 covers 10 bases. Losses at the gene ends were 7 bases for V and 8 bases for J; bases not matched to a gene: 5. Germline values: CDR1 LNHDA, CDR2 SQIVND (reference sequence). The CDR3 is made up of 13 amino acids. Here the CDR3 DNA reads TGTGCCAGTACGGACAGGGGGGGAGATGAGCAGTTCTTC. This gives the protein CASTDRGGDEQFF.

The chain employs TRBV20-1 and TRBJ1-2, with D hard to call. The V and J ends lost 0 bases and 7 bases respectively, with 6 bases between them. This CDR3 contains 11 residues. The germline CDR1 and CDR2 sequences are DFQATT and SNEGSKA (reference sequence). CDR3 sequence (DNA): TGCAGTGCTAGAGAGCGGCCTGGCTACACCTTC. Protein sequence: CSARERPGYTF.

There are a few counts of this clonotype. V usage is TRBV19 and J usage is TRBJ2-7; tentative D call: TRBD1 (5 bases). The germline gives CDR1 LNHDA, CDR2 SQIVND (reference sequence). The germline V and J ends were trimmed by 1 base and 3 bases, with 10 bases remaining between them. The CDR3 loop spans 14 amino acids. The CDR3 nucleotides are TGTGCCAGTAGTATAGGGGCAGGGAACTACGAGCAGTACTTC. Translation gives CASSIGAGNYEQYF.

This clonotype was seen many times. This chain connects TRBV11-2 to TRBJ1-1, with TRBD1 identical over 10 bases. V dropped 6 bases and J dropped 4; count of bases not matched to a gene: 11. CDR1 and CDR2 (germline): SGHAT, FQNNGV. The CDR3 runs to 16 residues. Here the CDR3 DNA reads TGTGCCAGCAGATGGACAGGGGGAAGTCGAGGCACTGAAGCTTTCTTT. Encoded protein: CASRWTGGSRGTEAFF.

The J gene is TRBJ2-1, the V gene TRBV28; 9 nucleotides align to TRBD2. J gave up 1 base and V 5 bases, and 6 bases lay outside the gene matches. The CDR3 covers 16 residues. Germline CDR1 is MDHEN and CDR2 is SYDVKM. CDR3 bases: TGTGCCAGCAGTGCCCCAACTAGCGGGTCCTACAATGAGCAGTTCTTC. Amino acid sequence: CASSAPTSGSYNEQFF.

This clonotype was observed a handful of times. The chain combines TRBV12-3 or TRBV12-4 with TRBJ2-6; D is uncertain. V lost 6 bases, J lost 4 bases, and 25 bases lay in between. This CDR3 comprises 19 residues. CDR3 protein: CASSSPGRISLSGANVLTF. The CDR3 DNA reads TGTGCCAGCAGCTCCCCCGGACGGATCAGTCTGTCCGGGGCCAACGTCCTGACTTTC.

In its sample, this clonotype was seen a few times. The V call is TRBV7-9, the J call TRBJ1-4; D gene unclear. CDR1 is SEHNR and CDR2 is FQNEAQ in the germline V gene (reference sequence). This CDR3 has 16 residues. Trimming stripped 3 bases from V and 4 bases from J, with 15 bases between. As DNA, the CDR3 is TGTGCCAGCAGCTTTACGTCGGGTATGGATAATGAAAAACTGTTTTTT. Amino acids: CASSFTSGMDNEKLFF.

This clonotype appeared a few times. Being one base from a much bigger clone, this may be a read error. The chain links TRBV7-2 to TRBJ2-7; TRBD1 aligns across 9 bases. With 4 bases clipped from V and 5 bases from J, the junction kept 3 bases outside the gene matches. Germline V CDR1 and CDR2: SGHTA, FQGNSA. The CDR3 loop spans 13 amino acids. The CDR3 is CASSSGQGDEQYF. The CDR3 nucleotides read TGTGCCAGCAGCTCGGGACAGGGCGACGAGCAGTACTTC. The complete variable domain, with remaining parts taken from reference TRBV7-2 and TRBJ2-7, reads GAGVSQSPSNKVTEKGKDVELRCDPISGHTALYWYRQSLGQGLEFLIYFQGNSAPDKSGLPSDRFSAERTGGSVSTLTIQRTQQEDSAVYLCASSSGQGDEQYFGPGTRLTVT.

This clonotype was detected ten times or more. This chain uses TRBV10-1 with TRBJ2-1; TRBD2 aligns across 13 bases. Germline V gives CDR1 WNHNN, CDR2 SYGVQD (reference sequence). Losses at the gene ends were 6 bases for V and 1 base for J; bases not matched to a gene: 9. The CDR3 loop spans 18 amino acids. CDR3 bases: TGCGCCAGCAGCCCCGGGACTAGCGGGATCTCTTCCTACAATGAGCAGTTCTTC. This translates into CASSPGTSGISSYNEQFF.

There are a few counts of this clonotype. The chain has TRBV9 and TRBJ2-1, with TRBD2 as a possible D gene (5 bases). V dropped 0 bases and J dropped 12 bases, with 7 bases sitting between them. The CDR3 loop spans 11 amino acids. The germline gives CDR1 SGDLS, CDR2 YYNGEE. CDR3 DNA sequence: TGTGCCAGCAGCGTAGGGGAGTCGCAGTTCTTC. Amino acid sequence: CASSVGESQFF. Together with reference TRBV9 and TRBJ2-1, the CDR3 gives the full variable domain: DSGVTQTPKHLITATGQRVTLRCSPRSGDLSVYWYQQSLDQGLQFLIQYYNGEERAKGNILERFSAQQFPDLHSELNLSSLELGDSALYFCASSVGESQFFGPGTRLTVL.

The chain carries TRBV4-1 and TRBJ2-2; D gene unclear. The CDR3 runs 16 residues. CDR1 is MGHRA, CDR2 YSYEKL, per germline. V lost 0 bases and J 1 base, leaving 9 bases between the germline ends. Written as DNA, the CDR3 is TGCGCCAGCAGCCAAGAAGGTCACGGGAACACCGGGGAGCTGTTTTTT. It is translated as CASSQEGHGNTGELFF.

In DNA form, the CDR3 reads TGCAGCGTTGATGGGGAGGCCAAGACGGATACGCAGTATTTT. Its protein product is CSVDGEAKTDTQYF. The chain employs TRBV29-1 and TRBJ2-3; possibly TRBD2 for D (6 bases). The V gene's germline CDR1 is SQVTM and CDR2 ANQGSEA. The germline V and J ends were trimmed by 3 bases and 6 bases, with 16 bases remaining between them. This CDR3 spans 14 amino acids.

The chain links TRBV19 to TRBJ1-1, with a weak D call TRBD1 (6 bases). Trimming removed 7 bases at V and 5 bases at J, with 17 bases between. In germline, CDR1 is LNHDA, CDR2 SQIVND (reference sequence). CDR3 length: 14 amino acids. CDR3 bases: TGTGCCAGTACCCTGGGGGGGCGCTGGACTGAAGCTTTCTTT. It encodes CASTLGGRWTEAFF.

In this sample, this clonotype turned up many times. This chain connects TRBV20-1 to TRBJ1-5; D possibly corresponds to TRBD1 (6 bases). The germline CDR1 and CDR2 sequences are DFQATT and SNEGSKA (reference sequence). Trimming took 6 bases from V and 2 from J, leaving 14 bases between them. The CDR3 is 14 residues long. The CDR3 protein is CSASPRGRNQPQHF. Here the CDR3 DNA reads TGCAGTGCAAGCCCCAGGGGTCGCAATCAGCCCCAGCATTTT.

This clonotype was seen a few times. The chain couples TRBV5-6 to TRBJ2-7; D perhaps matches TRBD1 (6 bases). The germline CDR1 and CDR2 sequences are SGHDT and YYEEEE. The CDR3 consists of 14 residues. With 2 bases removed from V and 3 bases from J, the gap between germline ends came to 12 bases. This CDR3 is CASSFVDSNYEQYF. For the CDR3, the DNA is TGTGCCAGCAGCTTTGTGGACAGCAACTACGAGCAGTACTTC.

This clonotype occurred a few times. The chain carries TRBV27 and TRBJ2-3; the match to TRBD2 covers 7 bases. Germline loops: CDR1 MNHEY, CDR2 SMNVEV (reference sequence). The CDR3 extends over 16 amino acids. The V segment lost 2 bases and the J segment 5 bases; nucleotides outside the gene matches: 10. The CDR3 loop reads CASSLSPSGARDTQYF. DNA for the CDR3: TGTGCCAGCAGTTTAAGCCCCAGCGGGGCGCGAGATACGCAGTATTTT.

This clonotype was seen a few times. This chain uses TRBV7-9 with TRBJ2-4, with D tentatively TRBD1 (6 bases). The CDR3 totals 13 residues. Germline CDR1 reads SEHNR; CDR2 reads FQNEAQ (reference sequence). Trimming removed 5 bases at V and 7 bases at J, with 12 bases between. CDR3 in amino acids: CASSPGQWNIQYF. The CDR3 region has the DNA TGTGCCAGCAGCCCTGGACAGTGGAACATTCAGTACTTC. Full variable domain (rest looked up from reference TRBV7-9 and TRBJ2-4): DTGVSQNPRHKITKRGQNVTFRCDPISEHNRLYWYRQTLGQGPEFLTYFQNEAQLEKSRLLSDRFSAERPKGSFSTLEIQRTEQGDSAMYLCASSPGQWNIQYFGAGTRLSVL.

This clonotype was detected many times. The chain couples TRBV13 to TRBJ2-1, with D perhaps matching TRBD2 (5 bases). The CDR3 runs 16 residues. The germline V gene has CDR1 PRHDT and CDR2 FYEKMQ (reference sequence). Trimming pared 5 bases from V and 1 base from J, leaving 15 bases between. As DNA, the CDR3 is TGTGCCAGCAGCGAGGCCAGCGGCTGGTCCTACAATGAGCAGTTCTTC. Amino acid sequence: CASSEASGWSYNEQFF.

This clonotype was seen only once. The gene calls are TRBV19 and TRBJ2-7; D possibly corresponds to TRBD2 (5 bases). The CDR3 has 14 residues. V shed 1 base and J shed 3 bases, with 10 bases lying between them. Germline values: CDR1 LNHDA, CDR2 SQIVND (reference sequence). The DNA of the CDR3 is TGTGCCAGTAGTATAGGAGGGAAAATCTACGAGCAGTACTTC. Protein sequence: CASSIGGKIYEQYF.

This chain uses TRBV6-9 with TRBJ2-3, with 8 bases aligning to TRBD2. Germline V gene sequence: CDR1 MNHGY, CDR2 SVAAGI. V lost 6 bases and J lost 1; bases outside the gene matches: 12. CDR3 size: 17 residues. CDR3 nucleotide sequence: TGTGCCAGCAGGGCATCCCCAACTAGCGGACGCACAGATACGCAGTATTTT. Translating it yields CASRASPTSGRTDTQYF.

V and J are TRBV30 and TRBJ2-1; TRBD2 matches 15 bases. The CDR3 runs 15 residues. V gave up 3 bases and J gave up 13 bases; unmatched junction bases: 10. CDR1 is GTSNPN, CDR2 SVGIG, per germline (reference sequence). CDR3 region: CAWSEGLAGGRRQFF. CDR3 coding DNA: TGTGCCTGGAGCGAAGGACTAGCGGGAGGGCGGCGCCAGTTCTTC.

V is TRBV2 and J is TRBJ2-3, with TRBD2 as a possible D gene (6 bases). The CDR3 consists of 15 residues. The ends were cut back, 8 bases at V and 0 bases at J, with 15 bases in the middle. Germline CDR1 and CDR2: SNHLY and FYNNEI. CDR3 nucleotides: TGTGCCAGCTCCGTCGGTAGCGGAAGCACAGATACGCAGTATTTT. It yields the protein CASSVGSGSTDTQYF.

This clonotype has at least ten counts. The J gene is TRBJ2-2, the V gene TRBV25-1, with TRBD2 matching 12 bases. The germline gives CDR1 MGHDK, CDR2 SYGVNS. V dropped 3 bases and J dropped 9; count of bases not matched to a gene: 8. The CDR3 consists of 16 residues. CDR3 bases: TGTGCCAGCAGTGAGATACTAGCGGGAGGAAGCAGGGAGCTGTTTTTT. It is translated as CASSEILAGGSRELFF.

This clonotype has a count of ten or more. The rearrangement uses TRBV27 and TRBJ2-7, with 7 bases aligning to TRBD2. The CDR3 is 15 residues long. The germline CDR1 and CDR2 sequences are MNHEY and SMNVEV (reference sequence). The V and J ends lost 0 bases and 0 bases, in that order; junction bases with no gene match: 2. The CDR3 is CASSLSAGPSYEQYF. The CDR3 nucleotides are TGTGCCAGCAGTTTATCAGCGGGGCCCTCCTACGAGCAGTACTTC.

There are many counts of this clonotype. The V call is TRBV30, the J call TRBJ2-7, with 12 bases fitting TRBD1. The CDR3 loop spans 14 amino acids. Germline V gives CDR1 GTSNPN, CDR2 SVGIG (reference sequence). J was trimmed by 6 bases and V by 5 bases; bases with no gene match: 8. The CDR3 spells CAWDPGQGAVEQYF. In DNA, the CDR3 is TGTGCCTGGGATCCGGGACAGGGGGCCGTCGAGCAGTACTTC.

This clonotype was observed many times. The chain employs TRBV6-6 and TRBJ2-7; the match to TRBD2 covers 8 bases. The germline gives CDR1 MNHNY, CDR2 SVGAGI (reference sequence). The CDR3 extends over 14 amino acids. J lost 5 bases, V lost 0 bases, and 3 bases had no gene match. DNA of the CDR3: TGTGCCAGCAGTTACTCAGCGGGAGTGGACGAGCAGTACTTC. This sequence encodes CASSYSAGVDEQYF.

This rearrangement joins TRBV27 to TRBJ2-3; D remains unclear. V lost 5 bases, J lost 0 bases, and 12 bases lay in between. Looked up from germline, CDR1 is MNHEY and CDR2 is SMNVEV (reference sequence). The CDR3 covers 15 residues. The CDR3 loop is CASSVMAASTDTQYF. CDR3 bases: TGTGCCAGCAGTGTCATGGCGGCTAGCACAGATACGCAGTATTTT.

In this sample, this clonotype turned up a few times. The chain carries TRBV7-2 and TRBJ2-2; possible D gene TRBD2, 6 bases. This CDR3 spans 15 amino acids. Germline V gives CDR1 SGHTA, CDR2 FQGNSA. Between the trimmed V and J ends, which lost 5 bases and 5 bases, there was a span of 15 bases. CDR3 sequence reads: CASSQGWGETGELFF. The CDR3 region has the DNA TGTGCCAGCAGCCAAGGGTGGGGGGAGACCGGGGAGCTGTTTTTT.